The sequence of this TCR beta chain was determined in a study of blood T cell repertoires in COVID-19. Turning to the study itself: PBMCs, B-cell-depleted T cells, or T cells provided the cDNA or gDNA that made up the material.

This CDR3 region has 14 residues. The V end was cut by 2 bases, the J end by 4 bases, with 10 bases between. Germline V gene lookup returns CDR1 LGHDT and CDR2 YNNKEL (reference sequence). The table came from immunoSEQ multiplex PCR; TCRdb's copy has only in-frame clones and leaves some out. The sample records about 180,000 clones, roughly nine tenths being singletons. This receptor was taken from a woman aged 40 to 50 with acute COVID-19. The sequenced sample was PBMCs or T cells enriched from blood (not recorded which). The rearrangement uses TRBV3-1 (or the pseudogene TRBV3-2) and TRBJ2-3; D unclear. In nucleotides, the CDR3 is TGTGCCAGCAGCCAACCTGGCTCCGCAGATACGCAGTATTTT. It translates to CASSQPGSADTQYF.